The clone carrying this T cell receptor beta chain has only one observation. From germline, CDR1 is LGHDT and CDR2 YNNKEL (reference sequence). The V gene lost 0 bases and the J gene lost 3 bases, with 11 bases spanning the gap. This CDR3 spans 15 amino acids. Some clones are missing from TCRdb's copy, which holds only in-frame ones; the method was immunoSEQ multiplex PCR. The table records about 410,000 clones, around nine tenths of them present only once. The sample comes from a study of control samples from healthy donors and cancer patients. This sequence was found in a man in his forties with head and neck cancer. The chain couples TRBV3-1 (or the pseudogene TRBV3-2) to TRBJ1-2; D might be TRBD1 (6 bases). Sequencing was performed on PBMCs. The CDR3 region is CASSQEGASHYGYTF. The CDR3 DNA reads as TGTGCCAGCAGCCAAGAGGGGGCTTCTCACTATGGCTACACCTTC.